This T cell receptor beta chain emerged from a study of control samples from healthy donors and cancer patients. Unmatched junction bases numbered 6, after V lost 1 base and J lost 6 bases. The CDR3 spans 16 residues. Per the germline V gene, CDR1 is LGHNA and CDR2 is YNFKEQ. Sequencing was performed with immunoSEQ multiplex PCR; in TCRdb, only in-frame clones are kept and a portion is missing. The profile covers some 66,000 clones, with roughly 85% appearing a single time and 4.5% to 6% taken by the ten largest. This sequence joins TRBV4-2 and TRBJ1-5; 10 nucleotides line up with TRBD1. The sample was blood. The origin of this receptor is a man between 40 and 49 years old in good health. CDR3 nucleotide sequence: TGTGCCAGCAGCCAAGGGGACAGGGGAATCTTTCAGCCCCAGCATTTT. This gives the protein CASSQGDRGIFQPQHF.